This T cell receptor beta chain was identified during a study of T cells in Graves' hyperthyroidism and ophthalmopathy. This clonotype was seen ten or more times. The antigen remains undetermined. General observations from the study: Ophthalmopathy onset followed model prediction by a median approximately 7 months. Most thyroid-expanded clonotypes above 0.001 were also found in blood.

Amplified TCR beta CDR3 regions derived from RNA transcripts. The HTBI primer set served for first-round RT-PCR of the TCR CDR3. TCRdb re-derived calls from the multiplex PCR reads in MiXCR, one entry per CDR3 protein. The table shows 350,000 to 400,000 distinct CDR3 sequences, with about 18% occurring only once. Germline-derived CDR1 and CDR2 are LGHDT and YNNKEL (reference sequence). The CDR3 consists of 16 residues. The germline V and J ends were trimmed by 0 bases and 1 base, with 12 bases remaining between them. This receptor was identified in a man younger than 35 with Graves' ophthalmopathy. The sequencing sample was made of blood. The V and J genes are TRBV3-1 and TRBJ1-2; D possibly corresponds to TRBD1 (5 bases). CDR3 nucleotides: TGTGCCAGCAGCCAAGATTTGACAGAATTTAACTATGGCTACACCTTC. This sequence encodes CASSQDLTEFNYGYTF.